This T cell receptor (beta chain) was retrieved from a study of chemoradiotherapy in HPV16-positive cancers. Points from the study as a whole: Candidate HPV-specific clones and E7-related TCR motifs grew in tumor during treatment. The functional HPV-specific definition rests on just a couple of HPV16-positive patients.

Sequencing used immunoSEQ multiplex PCR; TCRdb keeps in-frame clones, though not all of them. The top ten hold 22% of the sample, which has 2,000 to 2,500 clones, more than 75% seen once. Samples were taken several times over chemoradiotherapy. The V gene's germline CDR1 is MNHEY and CDR2 SVGAGI. Trimming shortened V by 5 bases and J by 0 bases, and 7 bases separated the two germline ends. CDR3 length equals 14 residues. In the case of this clone: Its antigen is undetermined.

The chain uses TRBV6-5 and TRBJ1-4; unclear D gene. The source was tumor tissue, collected from a patient who underwent chemoradiotherapy. The sequence was collected from a human donor with HPV-associated anogenital cancer. The CDR3 region has the DNA TGTGCCAGCAGTCTGGATGCAACTAATGAAAAACTGTTTTTT. Translated: CASSLDATNEKLFF.